The next 7 T cell receptor beta chains were all read from a single sample in a study of human T cells and chemical hapten exposure. TCRdb reprocessed the RACE reads with MiXCR, giving one entry per CDR3 protein. The table shows roughly 180,000 distinct CDR3 sequences, with 20% to 25% occurring only once. Specified time point: patch test 1, 2 weeks after DPC sensitization. The sample's treatment: therapeutic diphenylcyclopropenone sensitization with weekly scalp DPC. The specimen comprised whole blood, sampled in connection with sensitization to the hapten diphenylcyclopropenone (DPC). Receptors were obtained from a woman in her forties or fifties with alopecia areata. Some clones in this sample may be carry-over from other donors' samples.

Comments on this clonotype: The junction departs from the called germline gene at one end, perhaps through a read error. This sequence joins TRBV24-1 and TRBJ2-1; TRBD2 matches 10 bases. The CDR3 is 18 residues long. Looked up from germline, CDR1 is KGHDR and CDR2 is SFDVKD. The CDR3 DNA follows: TGTGTCACCAGTGATCGGGGAGCGGGAGGGGGTACCTACAATGAGCAGTTCTTC. As protein: CVTSDRGAGGGTYNEQFF.

The V and J genes are TRBV28 and TRBJ2-5; TRBD2 matches 13 bases. V trimming: 5 bases; J trimming: 5 bases; junction bases outside the gene matches: 17. The CDR3 contains 19 residues. CDR1 is MDHEN and CDR2 is SYDVKM in the germline V gene. The CDR3 is CASSPPSLSGLAGVETQYF. In DNA, the CDR3 is TGTGCCAGCAGTCCGCCCTCGCTTTCAGGACTAGCGGGAGTGGAGACCCAGTACTTC. The full variable domain, in which reference TRBV28 and TRBJ2-5 provide the parts outside the CDR3, is DVKVTQSSRYLVKRTGEKVFLECVQDMDHENMFWYRQDPGLGLRLIYFSYDVKMKEKGDIPEGYSVSREKKERFSLILESASTNQTSMYLCASSPPSLSGLAGVETQYFGPGTRLLVL.

This clonotype was seen repeatedly, ten times or more. The chain employs TRBV7-9 and TRBJ1-1, with 8 bases aligning to TRBD1. The CDR3 has 16 amino acids. CDR1 is SEHNR and CDR2 is FQNEAQ in the germline V gene (reference sequence). V lost 4 bases to trimming and J lost 0 bases; unmatched junction nucleotides: 7. Here the CDR3 reads CASSSSRTGMNTEAFF. In DNA, the CDR3 is TGTGCCAGCAGCTCCTCCAGGACAGGGATGAACACTGAAGCTTTCTTT.

V gene TRBV20-1 combines with J gene TRBJ1-4; possibly TRBD1 for D (5 bases). The germline V gene encodes CDR1 DFQATT and CDR2 SNEGSKA (reference sequence). The CDR3 is made up of 13 amino acids. Trimming took 3 bases from V and 6 from J, leaving 11 bases between them. DNA of the CDR3: TGCAGTGCTAGCCGGGGGGTGGATGAAAAACTGTTTTTT. It codes for CSASRGVDEKLFF.

The V and J genes are TRBV28 and TRBJ2-3; TRBD2 is a possible D gene (6 bases). Between the trimmed V and J ends, which lost 7 bases and 0 bases, there was a span of 14 bases. Germline V lookup: CDR1 MDHEN, CDR2 SYDVKM. This CDR3 has 15 residues. The CDR3 nucleotides are TGTGCCAGCACCCCCCCAAGCGGGAGCACAGATACGCAGTATTTT. Residues: CASTPPSGSTDTQYF.

The V and J genes are TRBV12-3 or TRBV12-4 and TRBJ1-2; tentative D call: TRBD1 (6 bases). V gave up 7 bases and J gave up 4 bases, with 10 bases separating them. The CDR3 is 12 residues long. In nucleotides, the CDR3 is TGTGCCAGCACAGGGGACGGCTATGGCTACACCTTC. Translated: CASTGDGYGYTF.

The chain joins TRBV24-1 to TRBJ2-7, with 14 bases that match TRBD2. The germline gives CDR1 KGHDR, CDR2 SFDVKD. Unmatched junction bases numbered 6, after V lost 5 bases and J lost 4 bases. The CDR3 extends over 16 amino acids. The CDR3 coding sequence is TGTGCCACCAGTGTTCCAGGGACTAGCGGGAGTTACGAGCAGTACTTC. Translating it yields CATSVPGTSGSYEQYF.